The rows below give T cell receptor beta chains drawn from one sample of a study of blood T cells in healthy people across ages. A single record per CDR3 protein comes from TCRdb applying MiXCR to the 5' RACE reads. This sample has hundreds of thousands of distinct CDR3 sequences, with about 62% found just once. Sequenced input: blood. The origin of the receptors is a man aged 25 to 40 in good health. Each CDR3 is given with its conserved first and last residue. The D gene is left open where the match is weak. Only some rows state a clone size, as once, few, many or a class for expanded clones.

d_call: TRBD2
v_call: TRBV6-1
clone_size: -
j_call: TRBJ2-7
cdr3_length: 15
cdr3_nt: TGTGCCAGCAGTGAATCTAGCGGGGGGGCCGGCGAGCAGTACTTC
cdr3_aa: CASSESSGGAGEQYF

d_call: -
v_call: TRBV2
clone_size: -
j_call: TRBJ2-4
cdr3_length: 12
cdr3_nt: TGTGCCAGCAGACTAGCCAAAAACATTCAGTACTTC
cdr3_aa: CASRLAKNIQYF

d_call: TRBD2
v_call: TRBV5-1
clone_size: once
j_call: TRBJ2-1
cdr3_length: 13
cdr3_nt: TGCGCCAGCCGTAGCGGGGGCTTCGTTGAGCAGTTCTTC
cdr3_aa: CASRSGGFVEQFF

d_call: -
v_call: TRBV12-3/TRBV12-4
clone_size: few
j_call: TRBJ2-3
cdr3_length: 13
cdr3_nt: TGTGCCAGCAGTCCACGGTACTCGGATACGCAGTATTTT
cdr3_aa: CASSPRYSDTQYF

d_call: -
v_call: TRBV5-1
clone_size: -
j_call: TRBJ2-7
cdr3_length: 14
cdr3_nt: TGCGCCAGCAGCACCAGAGGGACAACTTACGAGCAGTACTTC
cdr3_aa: CASSTRGTTYEQYF

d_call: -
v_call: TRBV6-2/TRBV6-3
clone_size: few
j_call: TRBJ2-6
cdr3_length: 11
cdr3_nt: TGTGCCAGCAGTTACGGCCTAGTCCTGACTTTC
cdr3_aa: CASSYGLVLTF

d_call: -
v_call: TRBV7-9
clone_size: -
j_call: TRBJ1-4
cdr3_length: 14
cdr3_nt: TGTGCCAGCAGCTTAGCGGGGTGGAGGGAAAAACTGTTTTTT
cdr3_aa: CASSLAGWREKLFF

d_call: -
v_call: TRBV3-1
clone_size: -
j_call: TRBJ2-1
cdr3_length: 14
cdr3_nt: TGTGCCAGCAGCCCCCAGCCTCTGAGGACTGAGCAGTTCTTC
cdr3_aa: CASSPQPLRTEQFF

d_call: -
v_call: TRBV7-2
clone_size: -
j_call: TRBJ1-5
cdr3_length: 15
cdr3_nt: TGTGCCAGCAGCTCCGATCGCGACTGGAATCAGCCCCAGCATTTT
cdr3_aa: CASSSDRDWNQPQHF

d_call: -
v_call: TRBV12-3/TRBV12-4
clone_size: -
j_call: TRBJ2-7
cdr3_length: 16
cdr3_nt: TGTGCCAGCAGTTTAGAATCGCGTTCCGGAAGGGCCGAGCAGTACTTC
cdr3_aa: CASSLESRSGRAEQYF

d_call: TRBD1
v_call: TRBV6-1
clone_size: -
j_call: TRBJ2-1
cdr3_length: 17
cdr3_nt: TGTGCCAGCAGCCGACCGCGCCGGGGACAGGGGGCGGTTGAGCAGTTCTTC
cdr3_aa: CASSRPRRGQGAVEQFF

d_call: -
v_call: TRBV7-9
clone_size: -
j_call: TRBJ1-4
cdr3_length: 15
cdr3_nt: TGTGCCAGCAGCTTAGATGGAGGAATACCTGAAAAACTGTTTTTT
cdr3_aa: CASSLDGGIPEKLFF

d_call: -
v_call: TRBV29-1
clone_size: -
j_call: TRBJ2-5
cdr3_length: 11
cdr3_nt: TGCAGCGTTTTAGTGCAGAATGAGCAGTACTTC
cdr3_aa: CSVLVQNEQYF

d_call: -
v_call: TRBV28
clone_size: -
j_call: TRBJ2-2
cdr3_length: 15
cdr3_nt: TGTGCCACCCTCCCGGGGGGCGTCTCCACCGGGGAGCTGTTTTTT
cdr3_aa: CATLPGGVSTGELFF